These 19 T cell receptor beta chains were all obtained from the same sample, sequenced in a study of memory CD4+ T cells and cytomegalovirus serostatus. Single viable CD3+CD4+CD8-CD45RO+ cells were sorted as the memory CD4+ T cells. Produced via immunoSEQ multiplex PCR; TCRdb's table is partial and in-frame only. Found here are some 60,000 clones, about 81% of them singletons; the top ten hold 0.85% to 1.2%. The specimen sequenced was memory CD4+ T cells from blood. These receptors were obtained from an adult in good health and CMV-seronegative.

The chain combines TRBV2 with TRBJ2-1; 11 nucleotides align to TRBD2. CDR3 length equals 15 residues. The V segment lost 6 bases and the J segment 5 bases; nucleotides outside the gene matches: 6. Germline V lookup: CDR1 SNHLY, CDR2 FYNNEI. CDR3 nucleotides: TGTGCCAGCAGGGTAGCGGGAGGGCGACACAATGAGCAGTTCTTC. It specifies CASRVAGGRHNEQFF. Variable domain in full (rest from reference TRBV2 and TRBJ2-1): EPEVTQTPSHQVTQMGQEVILRCVPISNHLYFYWYRQILGQKVEFLVSFYNNEISEKSEIFDDQFSVERPDGSNFTLKIRSTKLEDSAMYFCASRVAGGRHNEQFFGPGTRLTVL.

A note on this clone: The germline gene is not matched at one end of the junction; a read error may be the cause. Other DNA sequences in this specimen translate into the identical CDR3. This chain uses TRBV6-5 with TRBJ2-7, with 9 bases aligning to TRBD2. The length of the CDR3 is 14 residues. Germline V gene lookup returns CDR1 MNHEY and CDR2 SVGAGI. For the CDR3, the DNA is TGTGCCAGCACCCCAAGCGGGAGGCGGTACGAACAGTACTTC. This codes for CASTPSGRRYEQYF.

The J gene is TRBJ1-5, the V gene TRBV6-6; D is unresolved. CDR1 is MNHNY, CDR2 SVGAGI, per germline (reference sequence). The CDR3 runs to 14 residues. The V gene lost 7 bases and the J gene lost 0 bases, with 10 bases spanning the gap. The CDR3 reads CASTLTLSNQPQHF. In DNA, the CDR3 is TGTGCCAGCACTCTGACACTTAGCAATCAGCCCCAGCATTTT.

This clone was observed a single time. V usage is TRBV7-9 and J usage is TRBJ1-6; 7 nucleotides match TRBD1. Unmatched junction bases numbered 6, after V lost 5 bases and J lost 5 bases. Germline V gives CDR1 SEHNR, CDR2 FQNEAQ (reference sequence). The CDR3 loop spans 15 amino acids. The DNA for the CDR3 is TGTGCCAGCAGCAAGGGGACAGTTAATAATTCACCCCTCCACTTT. Translated, it gives CASSKGTVNNSPLHF.

A single count supports this clone. This chain links TRBV12-5 with TRBJ2-5; 7 positions match TRBD1. The length of the CDR3 is 14 residues. Losses at the gene ends were 1 base for V and 5 bases for J; bases not matched to a gene: 4. Germline CDR1 is LGHNT and CDR2 is FRNRAP. CDR3 residues: CASGLALTGETQYF. CDR3 DNA sequence: TGTGCTAGTGGTTTGGCCCTGACAGGGGAGACCCAGTACTTC.

The chain has TRBV7-9 and TRBJ2-2; 7 nucleotides match TRBD1. Per germline, CDR1 SEHNR and CDR2 FQNEAQ (reference sequence). With 4 bases clipped from V and 7 bases from J, the junction kept 3 bases outside the gene matches. The CDR3 loop spans 13 amino acids. This chain's CDR3 is CASSSQGIGELFF. The CDR3 DNA sequence: TGTGCCAGCAGCTCACAGGGGATCGGGGAGCTGTTTTTT.

The chain couples TRBV5-6 to TRBJ2-5, with unresolved D. V lost 2 bases, J lost 4 bases, and 9 bases lay in between. The length of the CDR3 is 13 residues. Per the germline V gene, CDR1 is SGHDT and CDR2 is YYEEEE. CDR3 nucleotides: TGTGCCAGCAGCTTTGGTGAAGGAGAGACCCAGTACTTC. Translation gives CASSFGEGETQYF.

V is TRBV7-3 and J is TRBJ2-2; D gene unclear. V lost 5 bases and J lost 2, with 6 bases in between. This CDR3 is 13 amino acids long. Germline V gene sequence: CDR1 SGHTA, CDR2 FQGTGA. The CDR3 DNA reads TGTGCCAGCAGCCGAGTTAACACCGGGGAGCTGTTTTTT. This translates into CASSRVNTGELFF.

This clone turned up a few times. This chain joins TRBV5-4 and TRBJ1-1; D call uncertain. Trimming shortened V by 0 bases and J by 2 bases, and 8 bases separated the two germline ends. The V gene's germline CDR1 is SGHNT and CDR2 YYREEE (reference sequence). This CDR3 has 14 residues. The CDR3, as DNA: TGTGCCAGCAGCTTGGGGACGGATAACACTGAAGCTTTCTTT. Its protein is CASSLGTDNTEAFF.

The chain carries TRBV27 and TRBJ2-6; TRBD1 matches 8 bases. Germline-derived CDR1 and CDR2 are MNHEY and SMNVEV (reference sequence). The CDR3 contains 18 residues. The V and J ends lost 5 bases and 0 bases, in that order; junction bases with no gene match: 9. The CDR3 region has the DNA TGTGCCAGCAGTCTCAGGGGGCCAGTCTTCTCTGGGGCCAACGTCCTGACTTTC. It yields the protein CASSLRGPVFSGANVLTF.

The V and J genes are TRBV19 and TRBJ1-1; D perhaps matches TRBD1 (5 bases). The CDR3 contains 17 residues. The germline V and J ends were trimmed by 9 bases and 7 bases, with 30 bases remaining between them. Germline CDR1 reads LNHDA; CDR2 reads SQIVND (reference sequence). CDR3 DNA sequence: TGTGCCAGCGGGGGGGAACAGCGGCGGGTTATAAGTGATGAAGCTTTCTTT. Its translation is CASGGEQRRVISDEAFF.

J is TRBJ1-1 and V is TRBV30; TRBD1 might be the D (5 bases). CDR3 length: 13 residues. Per the germline V gene, CDR1 is GTSNPN and CDR2 is SVGIG (reference sequence). V lost 0 bases, J lost 4 bases, and 9 bases lay in between. CDR3 region: CAWSVSGLTEAFF. CDR3 nucleotide sequence: TGTGCCTGGAGTGTCTCGGGGCTCACTGAAGCTTTCTTT.

V is TRBV28 and J is TRBJ1-2; D gene ambiguous. Trimming removed 1 base at V and 2 bases at J, with 5 bases between. This CDR3 spans 13 amino acids. CDR1 and CDR2 from the germline V gene are MDHEN and SYDVKM. Here the CDR3 DNA reads TGTGCCAGCAGTTTATCTGCCAACTATGGCTACACCTTC. Protein sequence: CASSLSANYGYTF.

The chain couples TRBV2 to TRBJ2-5; D gene unclear. The germline gives CDR1 SNHLY, CDR2 FYNNEI. The CDR3 consists of 15 residues. Deletions cut 0 bases from V and 5 bases from J, with 13 bases between. CDR3 sequence: CASSEAATRSETQYF. CDR3 DNA sequence: TGTGCCAGCAGTGAAGCGGCGACCCGAAGCGAGACCCAGTACTTC.

This rearrangement joins TRBV11-3 to TRBJ1-1; the match to TRBD1 covers 10 bases. V lost 5 bases and J lost 6; bases outside the gene matches: 3. The CDR3 length is 13 residues. Per germline, CDR1 SGHNT and CDR2 YENEEA. The CDR3 protein is CASSPGQGAEAFF. As DNA, the CDR3 is TGTGCCAGCAGCCCCGGACAGGGGGCTGAAGCTTTCTTT.

The chain couples TRBV18 to TRBJ1-6, with D possibly being TRBD1 (5 bases). Germline CDR1 KGHSH, CDR2 LQKENI. Trimming removed 3 bases at V and 5 bases at J, with 8 bases between. This CDR3 is built from 14 residues. The CDR3 is CASSPGRDNSPLHF. In DNA, the CDR3 is TGTGCCAGCTCACCGGGCAGGGATAATTCACCCCTCCACTTT.

The V gene is TRBV7-2, the J gene TRBJ2-5; tentatively, D is TRBD1 (5 bases). Germline V gene lookup returns CDR1 SGHTA and CDR2 FQGNSA. The CDR3 covers 13 residues. Trimming removed 6 bases from V and 7 bases from J, with 15 bases in between. CDR3 region: CASRAQVRATQYF. The CDR3 DNA reads TGTGCCAGCAGGGCACAGGTCAGGGCGACCCAGTACTTC. Supplemented by reference TRBV7-2 and TRBJ2-5, the full variable domain reads GAGVSQSPSNKVTEKGKDVELRCDPISGHTALYWYRQSLGQGLEFLIYFQGNSAPDKSGLPSDRFSAERTGGSVSTLTIQRTQQEDSAVYLCASRAQVRATQYFGPGTRLLVL.

V gene TRBV7-2 combines with J gene TRBJ1-4, with D maybe TRBD1 (5 bases). V gave up 4 bases and J gave up 8 bases, with 14 bases separating them. This CDR3 has 14 amino acids. Germline values: CDR1 SGHTA, CDR2 FQGNSA. CDR3 DNA sequence: TGTGCCAGCAGCTCTGGTCACGGGGGGGAAAAACTGTTTTTT. The encoded protein is CASSSGHGGEKLFF. Full variable domain (remainder filled in from reference TRBV7-2 and TRBJ1-4): GAGVSQSPSNKVTEKGKDVELRCDPISGHTALYWYRQSLGQGLEFLIYFQGNSAPDKSGLPSDRFSAERTGGSVSTLTIQRTQQEDSAVYLCASSSGHGGEKLFFGSGTQLSVL.

The chain is built from TRBV6-5 and TRBJ1-2; 9 nucleotides agree with TRBD1. Germline-derived CDR1 and CDR2 are MNHEY and SVGAGI. Trimming cost V 4 bases and J 7 bases; bases outside gene matches: 4. The length of the CDR3 is 13 residues. The DNA for the CDR3 is TGTGCCAGCAGTTCCCGGGACAGGGCTGGCTACACCTTC. Its protein product is CASSSRDRAGYTF.